This TCR beta chain is drawn from a study of regulatory T cells in long-lasting Graves disease. Study observations and caveats: Between persistent patients, more than 2,500 public clonotypes were shared, exceeding the approximately 990 shared between new patients. Favored gene segments in persistent disease were TRBV28, TRBJ1-2 and TRBJ2-5. Peripheral blood alone, not thyroid tissue, underwent study.

V was shortened by 3 bases and J by 1 base, with 13 bases between the two germline ends. The CDR3 is 16 residues long. Germline V gene data show CDR1 as MDHEN and CDR2 as SYDVKM. Time point: persistent/refractory GD, antithyroid drugs over 5 years with positive TRAb. After RNA was extracted from PBMCs, the TCR library was made from it. Each of the patients was recruited from an endocrinology department situated in Xi'an, China. To note about this clonotype: Its antigen is not identified.

Investigators prepared the TCR beta libraries by applying iRepertoire HTBI primers and Arm-PCR of CDR3 regions. TCRdb called the multiplex PCR reads again in MiXCR, with one record for every CDR3 protein. This table holds some 440,000 distinct CDR3 sequences, around 20% found once. The V call is TRBV28, the J call TRBJ1-5, with D possibly being TRBD1 (6 bases). This TCR was recovered from a female donor with Graves disease. Source: peripheral blood mononuclear cells (PBMCs), taken when the disease was refractory, from a patient treated with antithyroid drugs. DNA of the CDR3: TGTGCCAGCAGTTTGACCAGGGGAAGAAGCAATCAGCCCCAGCATTTT. This gives the protein CASSLTRGRSNQPQHF.